A selection of T cell receptor beta chains follows, all from one sample in a study of cytomegalovirus exposure and HLA in healthy donors. Using immunoSEQ multiplex PCR, the repertoire was profiled, and TCRdb retains in-frame clones only, with some absent. The table includes about 110,000 clones, more than 60% detected once. The sequenced sample was PBMCs. These receptors came from a man aged 60 to 75 in good health and CMV-seronegative. The CDR3 runs from the conserved cysteine through the conserved F or W. Each record gives: clone size, D gene, V gene, J gene, CDR3 protein, CDR3 DNA. A D gene is named only where the DNA matches it firmly. The size field is filled for only some rows; it gives once, few, many or a size class.

-,TRBD2,TRBV25-1,TRBJ2-5,CASSEGERGGGETQYF,TGTGCCAGCAGTGAAGGAGAGCGGGGGGGTGGGGAGACCCAGTACTTC
-,TRBD1,TRBV5-1,TRBJ2-2,CASTLTGGIMAGELFF,TGCGCCAGCACCCTAACAGGGGGTATTATGGCCGGGGAGCTGTTTTTT
-,-,TRBV6-5,TRBJ1-1,CASSSRTANIAEAFF,TGTGCCAGCAGTTCTCGGACAGCCAATATCGCTGAAGCTTTCTTT
-,-,TRBV19,TRBJ2-7,CASTLGQGGEQYF,TGTGCCAGTACCCTCGGCCAGGGCGGCGAGCAGTACTTC
-,TRBD1,TRBV28,TRBJ2-1,CASSLGQGAGFF,TGTGCCAGCAGTTTAGGACAGGGGGCAGGGTTCTTC
-,TRBD1,TRBV6-5,TRBJ1-2,CASRITGGDYGYTF,TGTGCCAGCAGGATAACAGGGGGCGACTATGGCTACACCTTC
-,-,TRBV19,TRBJ2-2,CASRQQGNIFGELFF,TGTGCCAGTAGACAGCAGGGGAATATTTTTGGGGAGCTGTTTTTT
few,-,TRBV6-6,TRBJ1-5,CASSPGSLSQPQHF,TGTGCCAGCAGCCCAGGATCATTAAGTCAGCCCCAGCATTTT
-,TRBD2,TRBV29-1,TRBJ2-7,CSVEVSVGGPYEQYF,TGCAGCGTTGAGGTTTCGGTGGGAGGGCCCTACGAGCAGTACTTC
-,TRBD1,TRBV10-3,TRBJ1-3,CAIRGQGVGNTIYF,TGTGCCATCAGAGGACAGGGGGTTGGAAACACCATATATTTT
few,-,TRBV7-2,TRBJ1-4,CASSLAGAAAEKLFF,TGTGCCAGCAGCTTAGCGGGGGCGGCCGCTGAAAAACTGTTTTTT
few,TRBD1,TRBV7-9,TRBJ1-5,CASSSGQARYQPQHF,TGTGCCAGCAGCTCCGGACAGGCTCGATATCAGCCCCAGCATTTT
-,-,TRBV7-9,TRBJ2-3,CASSEQGRGVTDTQYF,TGTGCCAGCAGCGAACAGGGAAGAGGGGTCACAGATACGCAGTATTTT
-,-,TRBV5-1,TRBJ2-2,CASSLQRRENTGELFF,TGCGCCAGCAGCTTGCAGCGGCGGGAGAACACCGGGGAGCTGTTTTTT
few,-,TRBV29-1,TRBJ2-7,CSAGRGPYEQYF,TGCAGCGCCGGGAGGGGGCCCTACGAGCAGTACTTC
-,TRBD1,TRBV29-1,TRBJ1-2,CSVGGTEPNYGYTF,TGCAGCGTTGGGGGGACAGAACCTAACTATGGCTACACCTTC
-,-,TRBV5-1,TRBJ1-5,CASSLRGDLGQPQHF,TGCGCCAGCAGCTTGCGGGGGGATCTCGGGCAGCCCCAGCATTTT
-,TRBD2,TRBV18,TRBJ2-5,CASSLGTSGAQETQYF,TGTGCCAGCTCATTGGGGACTAGCGGGGCCCAAGAGACCCAGTACTTC
-,TRBD2,TRBV7-2,TRBJ2-1,CASSPGTSGNNEQFF,TGTGCCAGCAGCCCAGGGACTAGCGGAAACAATGAGCAGTTCTTC
-,TRBD1,TRBV5-6,TRBJ1-2,CASSAYRGPDYGYTF,TGTGCCAGCAGCGCCTACAGGGGTCCAGACTATGGCTACACCTTC
-,TRBD1,TRBV5-1,TRBJ2-7,CASSSNRGYEQYF,TGCGCCAGCAGCTCCAACAGGGGCTACGAGCAGTACTTC
-,TRBD1,TRBV2,TRBJ1-4,CATSGTGEKKLFF,TGTGCCACCTCCGGGACAGGGGAAAAAAAACTGTTTTTT
-,-,TRBV18,TRBJ1-1,CASSEGQNTEAFF,TGTGCCAGCTCAGAGGGACAGAACACTGAAGCTTTCTTT
few,-,TRBV19,TRBJ2-1,CASSRGLSYNEQFF,TGTGCCAGTAGTAGGGGGCTTTCCTACAATGAGCAGTTCTTC
-,TRBD1,TRBV6-1,TRBJ1-2,CASRTLDRGYGYTF,TGTGCCAGCAGGACCTTAGACAGGGGCTATGGCTACACCTTC
-,TRBD1,TRBV30,TRBJ1-4,CAWSRDSKNEKLFF,TGTGCCTGGAGCCGGGACAGCAAAAATGAAAAACTGTTTTTT
-,TRBD1,TRBV5-4,TRBJ2-5,CASSLPTGEETQYF,TGTGCCAGCAGCTTGCCGACAGGGGAAGAGACCCAGTACTTC
-,-,TRBV5-8,TRBJ1-2,CASSFWAGYTF,TGTGCCAGCAGCTTTTGGGCTGGCTACACCTTC
-,-,TRBV5-1,TRBJ1-1,CASSRGTEAFF,TGCGCCAGCAGCCGGGGCACTGAAGCTTTCTTT
few,-,TRBV18,TRBJ1-6,CASSLSGGLNSPLHF,TGTGCCAGCTCCCTCAGCGGGGGCCTCAATTCACCCCTCCACTTT
-,TRBD1,TRBV2,TRBJ1-2,CASRDRAYGYTF,TGTGCCAGCAGGGACAGGGCCTATGGCTACACCTTC
-,TRBD1,TRBV28,TRBJ1-2,CASSLLGQGEGYTF,TGTGCCAGCAGTTTATTAGGACAGGGGGAAGGCTACACCTTC
-,-,TRBV28,TRBJ1-5,CASSLFREGQPQHF,TGTGCCAGCAGTTTGTTCAGGGAGGGTCAGCCCCAGCATTTT
-,-,TRBV10-1,TRBJ1-1,CASRAGDTEAFF,TGCGCCAGCAGAGCAGGGGACACTGAAGCTTTCTTT
-,TRBD2,TRBV5-1,TRBJ2-2,CASERGGPNTGELLF,TGCGCCAGTGAGCGGGGGGGCCCAAACACCGGGGAGCTGCTTTTT
-,TRBD1,TRBV2,TRBJ2-7,CASSGQGAMYEQYF,TGTGCCAGCAGTGGACAGGGGGCGATGTACGAGCAGTACTTC
-,TRBD1,TRBV6-1,TRBJ1-5,CASTRDRASNQPQHF,TGTGCCAGCACTAGGGACAGGGCCAGCAATCAGCCCCAGCATTTT
-,-,TRBV6-5,TRBJ2-1,CASSPDRSSYNEQFF,TGTGCCAGCAGTCCCGACAGAAGCTCCTACAATGAGCAGTTCTTC
-,TRBD1,TRBV11-2,TRBJ2-7,CASSFAPGQVGYF,TGTGCCAGCAGTTTTGCCCCTGGACAGGTCGGGTACTTC
-,-,TRBV7-2,TRBJ2-1,CASSLMRSEGNEQFF,TGTGCCAGCAGCTTAATGAGGTCGGAGGGCAATGAGCAGTTCTTC
-,-,TRBV6-1,TRBJ1-4,CASRATHEKLFF,TGTGCCAGCAGAGCGACTCATGAAAAACTGTTTTTT
-,-,TRBV4-3,TRBJ1-2,CASSPREIPGLKTEGYTF,TGCGCCAGCAGCCCCAGAGAGATCCCGGGACTCAAGACGGAGGGCTACACCTTC
once,-,TRBV7-2,TRBJ1-6,CASSSQGGNSPLHF,TGTGCCAGCAGCTCCCAGGGAGGCAATTCACCCCTCCACTTT
-,TRBD2,TRBV29-1,TRBJ2-1,CSASGGAWEQFF,TGCAGCGCTAGCGGGGGGGCTTGGGAGCAGTTCTTC
-,-,TRBV18,TRBJ1-1,CASSETGTNTEAFF,TGTGCCAGCTCAGAAACAGGGACGAACACTGAAGCTTTCTTT
-,-,TRBV30,TRBJ1-3,CAWSGTFSGNTIYF,TGTGCCTGGAGTGGGACTTTCTCTGGAAACACCATATATTTT
once,-,TRBV4-2,TRBJ2-3,CASSGSPSGSTDTQYF,TGTGCCAGCAGCGGAAGCCCCAGCGGTAGCACAGATACGCAGTATTTT
-,-,TRBV15,TRBJ1-1,CATSRKEGNTEAFF,TGTGCCACCAGCAGGAAAGAGGGGAACACTGAAGCTTTCTTT
once,TRBD1,TRBV7-3,TRBJ2-6,CASSQWTGSGANVLTF,TGTGCCAGCAGCCAATGGACAGGGTCTGGGGCCAACGTCCTGACTTTC
-,-,TRBV7-9,TRBJ2-3,CASSLLYGDTQYF,TGTGCCAGCAGTCTCTTGTACGGGGATACGCAGTATTTT
once,TRBD2,TRBV2,TRBJ2-1,CASRNPPPAGPGLGEQFF,TGTGCCAGCCGGAATCCCCCGCCAGCGGGACCCGGACTTGGTGAGCAGTTCTTC
-,-,TRBV7-9,TRBJ1-1,CASPDGGNTEAFF,TGTGCCAGCCCGGACGGGGGGAACACTGAAGCTTTCTTT
-,-,TRBV10-3,TRBJ1-2,CAISESNTGVMYGYTF,TGTGCCATCAGTGAGTCGAATACGGGGGTGATGTATGGCTACACCTTC
few,TRBD1,TRBV9,TRBJ2-5,CASSAQDRGQETQYF,TGTGCCAGCAGCGCTCAGGACAGGGGTCAAGAGACCCAGTACTTC
-,TRBD1,TRBV9,TRBJ1-1,CASSVNPTGGTEAFF,TGTGCCAGCAGCGTAAACCCAACAGGGGGCACTGAAGCTTTCTTT
-,TRBD1,TRBV5-1,TRBJ2-1,CASHQFRDRGAEQFF,TGCGCCAGCCATCAATTCCGGGACAGGGGGGCTGAGCAGTTCTTC
-,TRBD1,TRBV5-6,TRBJ1-2,CASSPGQLGGYTF,TGTGCCAGCAGCCCGGGACAGTTGGGGGGCTACACCTTC
-,-,TRBV7-6,TRBJ1-4,CASSSEQGINEKLFF,TGTGCCAGCAGCTCAGAACAGGGAATTAATGAAAAACTGTTTTTT
-,-,TRBV27,TRBJ2-7,CASSYTPDRLEQYF,TGTGCCAGCAGTTACACCCCGGACAGACTCGAGCAGTACTTC
-,TRBD1,TRBV29-1,TRBJ1-2,CSVEEGTGWGGYGYTF,TGCAGCGTTGAAGAGGGGACAGGGTGGGGTGGGTATGGCTACACCTTC